The TCR beta chain described here comes from a study of tumor-infiltrating lymphocytes in primary liver carcinoma. Overall study context: Tumors, staged T1-T3 N0M0, spanned about 4 to 11 cm. Samples gave roughly 3.65 to 8 million productive TCRbeta reads, similar across tissue types.

This CDR3 spans 14 amino acids. The germline V gene encodes CDR1 MNHEY and CDR2 SVGEGT. A primer matching the constant region was used to make TCR beta cDNA from around 460 ng of total RNA. Three nested multiplex PCR rounds, a slightly modified ARM-PCR method, built the TCR beta libraries. The first two PCR rounds, around 10 cycles each, used TRBV1-TRBV30 forward primers and a C-beta reverse primer. TCRdb re-called the multiplex PCR reads with MiXCR, one entry per CDR3 protein. The sample holds 310,000 or so distinct CDR3 sequences, about 65% seen once. Concerning this clonotype itself: Its target is unknown. A read error is possible here, since a much larger clone lies one base away.

In addition to blood RNA drawn from unsorted whole blood, germline DNA was extracted. Study outcomes and limitations: Tumor-blood pairs (like tumor-adjacent pairs) overlapped less than tumor region pairs did. Top-250-clone fractions were significantly higher in tumors than in blood (p = 0.039).

The TCR originated in a man aged 35 to 55 with primary liver carcinoma and hepatitis B virus infection. This chain links TRBV6-2 or TRBV6-3 with TRBJ1-1, with unresolved D. The material sequenced was peripheral blood. CDR3 loop: CACSQDLLNTEAFF. In DNA, the CDR3 is TGTGCCTGCAGTCAGGACTTACTGAACACTGAAGCTTTCTTT.